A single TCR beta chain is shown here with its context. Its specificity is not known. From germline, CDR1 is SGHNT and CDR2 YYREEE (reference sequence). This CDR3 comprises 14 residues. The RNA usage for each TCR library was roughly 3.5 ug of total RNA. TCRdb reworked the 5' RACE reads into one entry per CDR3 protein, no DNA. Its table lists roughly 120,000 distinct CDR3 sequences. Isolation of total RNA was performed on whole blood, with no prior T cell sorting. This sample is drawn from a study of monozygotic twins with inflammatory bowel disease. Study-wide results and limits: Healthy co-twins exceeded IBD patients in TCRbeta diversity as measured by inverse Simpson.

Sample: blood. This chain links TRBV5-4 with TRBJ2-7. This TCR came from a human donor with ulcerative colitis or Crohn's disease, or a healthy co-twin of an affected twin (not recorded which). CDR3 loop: CASSETGISYEQYF.